This TCR beta chain was retrieved from a study of CD4 T cells in relation to SARS-CoV-2 and coronaviruses. Study as a whole: After roughly eleven days of antigen culture, PBMC TCR beta CDR3s were sequenced.

TCRdb keeps only in-frame clones here, not all; method: immunoSEQ multiplex PCR. The sample lists approximately 39,000 clones, 60% to 85% occurring once. On this clone itself: Its specificity is not known.

The sequence came from an adult with COVID-19. The sequenced sample consisted of memory CD4+ T cells from PBMCs, cultured in vitro.

The DNA of the CDR3 is TGTGCCAGCAGTGGGACAGCTAGTAACACTGAAGCTTTCTTT. Amino acid sequence: CASSGTASNTEAFF. The chain uses TRBV2 and TRBJ1-1; possible D gene TRBD1, 6 bases. This CDR3 is 14 amino acids long. Germline CDR1 and CDR2: SNHLY and FYNNEI. Trimming stripped 4 bases from V and 2 bases from J, with 11 bases between.